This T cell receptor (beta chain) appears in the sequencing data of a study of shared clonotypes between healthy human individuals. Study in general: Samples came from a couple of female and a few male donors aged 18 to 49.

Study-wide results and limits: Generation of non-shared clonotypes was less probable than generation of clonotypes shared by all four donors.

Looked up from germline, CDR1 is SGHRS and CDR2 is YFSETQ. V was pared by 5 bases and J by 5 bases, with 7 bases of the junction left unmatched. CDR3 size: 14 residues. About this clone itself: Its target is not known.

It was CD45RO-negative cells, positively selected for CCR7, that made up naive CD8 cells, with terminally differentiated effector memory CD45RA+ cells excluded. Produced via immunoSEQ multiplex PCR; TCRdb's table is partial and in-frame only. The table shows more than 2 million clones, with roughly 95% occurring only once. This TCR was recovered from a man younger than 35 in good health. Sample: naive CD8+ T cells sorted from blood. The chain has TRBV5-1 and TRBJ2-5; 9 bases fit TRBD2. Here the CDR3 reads CASRPSGVGETQYF. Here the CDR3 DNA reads TGCGCCAGCAGGCCTAGCGGGGTGGGGGAGACCCAGTACTTC.